This passage covers 21 T cell receptor beta chains from one sample sequenced in a study of blood T cell repertoires in COVID-19. Sequencing was performed with immunoSEQ multiplex PCR; in TCRdb, only in-frame clones are kept and a portion is missing. The sample lists roughly 220,000 clones; approximately 83% were seen once. The sample taken for sequencing was peripheral blood. These receptors were obtained from a woman aged 25 to 39 who had recovered from COVID-19.

The chain has TRBV3-1 (or the pseudogene TRBV3-2) and TRBJ1-1; D unresolved. Germline CDR1 reads LGHDT; CDR2 reads YNNKEL (reference sequence). Trimming took off 4 bases at V and 3 bases at J, with 12 bases between the two ends. The CDR3 loop spans 14 amino acids. CDR3 residues: CASSLSDGDTEAFF. The CDR3 DNA reads as TGTGCCAGCAGCCTTTCGGACGGGGACACTGAAGCTTTCTTT.

The rearrangement links TRBV19 to TRBJ2-1; 13 bases line up with TRBD2. Germline trimming cut 8 bases from V and 4 bases from J; bases unmatched to any gene: 8. The CDR3 length is 16 residues. Germline V CDR1 and CDR2: LNHDA, SQIVND (reference sequence). The CDR3 sequence is CASAGTSGMGYNEQFF. DNA of the CDR3: TGTGCCAGTGCGGGGACTAGCGGGATGGGATACAATGAGCAGTTCTTC.

V gene TRBV28 combines with J gene TRBJ2-3; 12 positions match TRBD2. Trimming removed 5 bases from V and 6 bases from J; junction bases left unmatched: 6. This CDR3 is built from 15 residues. Germline loops: CDR1 MDHEN, CDR2 SYDVKM. Here the CDR3 DNA reads TGTGCCAGCAGTCTCGGACTAGCGGGATCGGATACGCAGTATTTT. Its protein product is CASSLGLAGSDTQYF.

This chain joins TRBV14 and TRBJ1-1, with D tentatively TRBD1 (6 bases). Germline V gives CDR1 SGHDN, CDR2 FVKESK. V shed 4 bases and J shed 9 bases, with 15 bases lying between them. This CDR3 region has 13 residues. The CDR3, as DNA: TGTGCCAGCAGCCCGGACAGCTATCTACAAGCTTTCTTT. Its translation is CASSPDSYLQAFF.

Note on this clone: At the DNA level, this CDR3 is encoded by other sequences in the same sample as well. The rearrangement links TRBV3-1 (or the pseudogene TRBV3-2) to TRBJ1-1, with TRBD1 matching over 8 bases. The CDR3 runs to 15 residues. Trimming removed 2 bases from V and 2 bases from J; junction bases left unmatched: 4. Germline V gene sequence: CDR1 LGHDT, CDR2 YNNKEL (reference sequence). The CDR3 is CASSQRTGTNTEAFF. As DNA, the CDR3 is TGTGCCAGCAGCCAACGGACAGGGACTAACACTGAAGCTTTCTTT.

The chain couples TRBV28 to TRBJ1-5; no clear D gene. The CDR3 is 18 residues long. V lost 8 bases and J lost 3, with 26 bases in between. Germline lookup yields CDR1 MDHEN and CDR2 SYDVKM. The CDR3, as DNA: TGTGCCAGCCTATCCGATCGAACGGAGAGGCTTCCCAATCAGCCCCAGCATTTT. As protein: CASLSDRTERLPNQPQHF.

The chain recombines TRBV28 with TRBJ2-7; 11 bases align to TRBD1. Per the germline V gene, CDR1 is MDHEN and CDR2 is SYDVKM. This CDR3 is built from 16 residues. J gave up 2 bases and V 2 bases, and 5 bases lay outside the gene matches. The CDR3 reads CASSLDPGQGAYEQYF. CDR3 coding DNA: TGTGCCAGCAGTTTAGATCCGGGACAGGGGGCCTACGAGCAGTACTTC.

V gene TRBV18 combines with J gene TRBJ2-7, with 12 bases lining up with TRBD2. CDR1 is KGHSH and CDR2 is LQKENI in the germline V gene. V lost 2 bases, J lost 1 base, and 3 bases stayed unmatched. The length of the CDR3 is 16 residues. CDR3 DNA sequence: TGTGCCAGCTCACCAGTAGGACTAGCGGGGTCCTACGAGCAGTACTTC. Its translation: CASSPVGLAGSYEQYF.

The chain links TRBV29-1 to TRBJ1-1, with D possibly matching TRBD1 (5 bases). The CDR3 loop spans 12 amino acids. Germline lookup yields CDR1 SQVTM and CDR2 ANQGSEA. V dropped 7 bases and J dropped 4 bases, with 13 bases sitting between them. CDR3 loop: CSAPWGGTEAFF. CDR3 DNA: TGCAGCGCGCCGTGGGGGGGCACTGAAGCTTTCTTT.

This chain links TRBV19 with TRBJ1-4; 7 positions match TRBD1. Germline V gene sequence: CDR1 LNHDA, CDR2 SQIVND (reference sequence). Trimming took 7 bases from V and 8 from J; bases not matched to a gene: 4. There are 12 residues in the CDR3. The CDR3 region is CASKQGMEKLFF. The CDR3 DNA reads as TGTGCCAGTAAACAGGGGATGGAAAAACTGTTTTTT.

This clone was detected only a few times. This chain links TRBV5-1 with TRBJ2-7; D is unresolved. The CDR3 extends over 13 amino acids. V lost 0 bases to trimming and J lost 6 bases, with 10 bases between them. Germline-derived CDR1 and CDR2 are SGHRS and YFSETQ. The CDR3 protein is CASSLVLSSEQYF. The CDR3 nucleotides are TGCGCCAGCAGCTTGGTTTTGAGCTCCGAGCAGTACTTC.

V usage is TRBV28 and J usage is TRBJ1-1, with D perhaps matching TRBD1 (6 bases). The CDR3 extends over 14 amino acids. With 5 bases removed from V and 0 bases from J, the gap between germline ends came to 10 bases. Germline V gives CDR1 MDHEN, CDR2 SYDVKM. The CDR3 nucleotides are TGTGCCAGCAGTCCGGGACAATTGAACACTGAAGCTTTCTTT. Residues: CASSPGQLNTEAFF.

The chain has TRBV7-3 and TRBJ1-2, with 10 bases that match TRBD1. Germline CDR1 is SGHTA and CDR2 is FQGTGA. The CDR3 runs to 14 residues. J was trimmed by 7 bases and V by 6 bases; bases with no gene match: 8. The CDR3 DNA reads as TGTGCCAGCAGACCGACAGGGGGCTTGTCTGGCTACACCTTC. Translating gives CASRPTGGLSGYTF.

The chain employs TRBV6-5 and TRBJ1-5; 8 bases match TRBD1. The germline CDR1 and CDR2 sequences are MNHEY and SVGAGI. V was clipped by 7 bases and J by 7 bases; unmatched bases: 12. The CDR3 extends over 15 amino acids. CDR3 nucleotides: TGTGCCAGCACCGGACAGGGAATAATTGGCCAGCCCCAGCATTTT. Translation: CASTGQGIIGQPQHF.

This clone was counted between two and nine times. V and J are TRBV18 and TRBJ1-1, with D tentatively TRBD1 (5 bases). Germline-derived CDR1 and CDR2 are KGHSH and LQKENI. The CDR3 is made up of 18 amino acids. The V and J ends lost 2 bases and 4 bases respectively, with 23 bases between them. For the CDR3, the DNA is TGTGCCAGCTCACCATTCGGTGGGGCCGAGAGCGGGATCACTGAAGCTTTCTTT. Translating it yields CASSPFGGAESGITEAFF.

This chain links TRBV6-6 with TRBJ1-1; D remains unclear. The ends were cut back, 5 bases at V and 1 base at J, with 8 bases in the middle. The CDR3 consists of 13 residues. Germline V gives CDR1 MNHNY, CDR2 SVGAGI (reference sequence). Here the CDR3 reads CASSLPGNTEAFF. The CDR3 coding sequence is TGTGCCAGCAGTCTCCCCGGGAACACTGAAGCTTTCTTT.

The chain couples TRBV27 to TRBJ2-1, with 10 bases fitting TRBD2. Germline loops: CDR1 MNHEY, CDR2 SMNVEV (reference sequence). With V trimmed by 5 bases and J by 4 bases, 11 bases remained unmatched. This CDR3 comprises 17 residues. CDR3 nucleotides: TGTGCCAGCAGTCTGGGACTAGCGCGGGGCCTTTACAATGAGCAGTTCTTC. Translation: CASSLGLARGLYNEQFF.

This sequence joins TRBV7-9 and TRBJ1-2; 10 bases are a match to TRBD1. The CDR3 is made up of 16 amino acids. CDR1 SEHNR and CDR2 FQNEAQ come from the germline V gene (reference sequence). The V segment lost 3 bases and the J segment 4 bases; nucleotides outside the gene matches: 8. This CDR3 reads CASSFQGTGAGYGYTF. CDR3 coding DNA: TGTGCCAGCAGCTTTCAGGGGACAGGGGCTGGCTATGGCTACACCTTC.

The chain recombines TRBV15 with TRBJ2-5, with 7 bases that match TRBD2. The V gene end was trimmed by 5 bases and the J gene end by 5 bases; junction bases not matched to a gene: 11. This CDR3 spans 15 amino acids. Germline CDR1 reads LNHNV; CDR2 reads YYDKDF (reference sequence). The CDR3 DNA sequence: TGTGCCACCAGCCATTTAGGGCGGGGGTTCGAGACCCAGTACTTC. Protein product: CATSHLGRGFETQYF.

The V and J genes are TRBV9 and TRBJ2-7, with 8 bases fitting TRBD1. The CDR3 extends over 14 amino acids. Germline V gene sequence: CDR1 SGDLS, CDR2 YYNGEE. V lost 2 bases to trimming and J lost 3 bases; unmatched junction nucleotides: 4. In DNA, the CDR3 is TGTGCCAGCAGCGTGACAGGGGAAATCTACGAGCAGTACTTC. Its translation: CASSVTGEIYEQYF.

The genes are TRBV25-1 and TRBJ2-5; 7 positions match TRBD1. This CDR3 spans 14 amino acids. Germline lookup yields CDR1 MGHDK and CDR2 SYGVNS. Trimming took 3 bases from V and 4 from J; bases not matched to a gene: 5. CDR3 protein: CASSDPQGLETQYF. The DNA of the CDR3 is TGTGCCAGCAGTGATCCACAGGGGTTAGAGACCCAGTACTTC. Based on the CDR3 plus reference TRBV25-1 and TRBJ2-5, the full variable domain is EADIYQTPRYLVIGTGKKITLECSQTMGHDKMYWYQQDPGMELHLIHYSYGVNSTEKGDLSSESTVSRIRTEHFPLTLESARPSHTSQYLCASSDPQGLETQYFGPGTRLLVL.